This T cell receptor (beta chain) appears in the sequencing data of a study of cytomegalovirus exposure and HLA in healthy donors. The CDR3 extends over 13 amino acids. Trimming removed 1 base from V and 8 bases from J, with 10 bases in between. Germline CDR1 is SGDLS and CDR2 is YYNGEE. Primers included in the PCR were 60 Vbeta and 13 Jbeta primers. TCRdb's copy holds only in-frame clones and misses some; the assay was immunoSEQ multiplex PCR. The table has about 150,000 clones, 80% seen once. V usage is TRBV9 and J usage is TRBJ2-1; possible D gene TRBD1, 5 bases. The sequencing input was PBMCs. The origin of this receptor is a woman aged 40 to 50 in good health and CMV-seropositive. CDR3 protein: CASSVQGFDEQFF. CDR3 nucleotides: TGTGCCAGCAGCGTACAGGGATTCGATGAGCAGTTCTTC.